This T cell receptor beta chain was recovered during a study of blood T cell repertoires in COVID-19. In the source study's methods: Nucleated cell number was recorded as an estimate derived from reference gene primer amplification. Clones were sequenced by immunoSEQ multiplex PCR, and TCRdb holds only the in-frame ones, with some missing. Clone size and the V and J calls come from that table; the DNA yielded D and trimming. The sample records around 250,000 clones, roughly 88% being singletons. V was pared by 8 bases and J by 4 bases, with 9 bases between. Germline V gives CDR1 MRHNA, CDR2 SNTAGT. There are 12 residues in the CDR3. The age range of participants was about 18 to 100 years, with residence in about two dozen US areas.

The rearrangement uses TRBV6-4 and TRBJ2-1, with a weak D call TRBD1 (6 bases). The receptor comes from a woman in her forties with acute COVID-19. The source material was PBMCs or T cells enriched from blood (not recorded which). CDR3 protein: CASGGPYNEQFF. The CDR3 DNA is TGTGCCAGCGGGGGCCCATACAATGAGCAGTTCTTC.